One and the same sample provided the 20 T cell receptor beta chains below, sequenced in a study of shared clonotypes between healthy human individuals. The assay was immunoSEQ multiplex PCR, and TCRdb's table has in-frame clones only and misses some. Of over a million clones listed, around 97% are singletons. Sequenced material: naive CD4+ T cells sorted from blood. Noted subset: CD45RA+ positively selected. The receptors come from a man aged 25 to 40 in good health.

The CDR3 is CASSFDTGQPQHF. The CDR3, as DNA: TGTGCCAGCAGCTTTGACACTGGGCAGCCCCAGCATTTT. The rearrangement joins TRBV11-2 to TRBJ1-5; unclear D gene. V was shortened by 3 bases and J by 7 bases, with 10 bases between the two germline ends. The CDR3 loop spans 13 amino acids. Germline V gives CDR1 SGHAT, CDR2 FQNNGV.

The rearrangement uses TRBV11-2 and TRBJ2-7; D might be TRBD1 (5 bases). Germline V lookup: CDR1 SGHAT, CDR2 FQNNGV. This CDR3 comprises 15 residues. V was shortened by 5 bases and J by 6 bases, with 20 bases between the two germline ends. The CDR3 sequence is CASSVSLTGHIEQYF. DNA of the CDR3: TGTGCCAGCAGCGTCTCTCTTACAGGACATATCGAGCAGTACTTC.

This chain joins TRBV5-4 and TRBJ2-1, with 7 bases identical to TRBD1. This CDR3 is built from 14 residues. Germline-derived CDR1 and CDR2 are SGHNT and YYREEE (reference sequence). J was trimmed by 8 bases and V by 0 bases; bases with no gene match: 5. For the CDR3, the DNA is TGTGCCAGCAGCTTGGAACAGGGGTCCCATGAGCAGTTCTTC. Its protein product is CASSLEQGSHEQFF.

This chain uses TRBV7-6 with TRBJ2-1, with TRBD1 matching over 7 bases. Germline-derived CDR1 and CDR2 are SGHVS and FNYEAQ. CDR3 length: 16 residues. V dropped 4 bases and J dropped 5; count of bases not matched to a gene: 11. The DNA of the CDR3 is TGTGCCAGCAGCTCCCTTGGGACAGTTAAACACAATGAGCAGTTCTTC. Translation: CASSSLGTVKHNEQFF.

This clone was found once. The chain links TRBV29-1 to TRBJ2-2; D is ambiguous. Germline V CDR1 and CDR2: SQVTM, ANQGSEA. This CDR3 has 11 residues. V shed 5 bases and J shed 5 bases, with 6 bases lying between them. The CDR3 DNA sequence: TGCAGCGTTCAGTTGACCGGGGAGCTGTTTTTT. Translation gives CSVQLTGELFF.

This clone is a singleton in its sample. The DNA of the CDR3 is TGTGCCATCAGTGGAGAAGAGCGGACGAGCACAGATACGCAGTATTTT. This gives the protein CAISGEERTSTDTQYF. The chain links TRBV10-3 to TRBJ2-3, with a weak D call TRBD2 (5 bases). This CDR3 is 16 amino acids long. Between the trimmed V and J ends, which lost 4 bases and 0 bases, there was a span of 14 bases. Germline V gene lookup returns CDR1 ENHRY and CDR2 SYGVKD.

The chain uses TRBV7-9 and TRBJ2-3; D remains unclear. Germline V gene lookup returns CDR1 SEHNR and CDR2 FQNEAQ (reference sequence). V lost 2 bases to trimming and J lost 1 base, with 13 bases between them. The CDR3 has 16 residues. The CDR3 sequence is CASSLLRGGGTDTQYF. For the CDR3, the DNA is TGTGCCAGCAGCTTACTCCGAGGTGGGGGCACAGATACGCAGTATTTT.

The V call is TRBV6-1, the J call TRBJ1-5, with D perhaps matching TRBD1 (5 bases). V dropped 8 bases and J dropped 1 base, with 6 bases sitting between them. Germline lookup yields CDR1 MNHNS and CDR2 SASEGT. The CDR3 has 12 amino acids. The CDR3 region is CASRQSNQPQHF. The CDR3 DNA reads as TGTGCCAGCCGACAGAGCAATCAGCCCCAGCATTTT.

This rearrangement joins TRBV7-9 to TRBJ2-1; D is perhaps TRBD2 (7 bases). Germline lookup yields CDR1 SEHNR and CDR2 FQNEAQ (reference sequence). V was shortened by 5 bases and J by 10 bases, with 18 bases between the two germline ends. The CDR3 is 14 amino acids. The CDR3 spells CASSRLTGGLEQFF. CDR3 nucleotides: TGTGCCAGCAGCCGATTGACGGGGGGCCTGGAGCAGTTCTTC.

J is TRBJ1-3 and V is TRBV15; no definite D call. CDR3 length: 12 residues. CDR1 is LNHNV, CDR2 YYDKDF, per germline (reference sequence). Trimming took off 6 bases at V and 7 bases at J, with 10 bases between the two ends. Written as DNA, the CDR3 is TGTGCCACCAGTGCCGGAGGGAACACCATATATTTT. Protein product: CATSAGGNTIYF.

The gene calls are TRBV7-2 and TRBJ2-7, with TRBD1 identical over 7 bases. The germline V gene encodes CDR1 SGHTA and CDR2 FQGNSA. After removal of 5 bases from V and 3 bases from J, the junction contained 7 bases not matched to a gene. This CDR3 comprises 14 residues. CDR3 protein: CASSQGPGGYEQYF. The DNA of the CDR3 is TGTGCCAGCAGCCAAGGTCCAGGGGGCTACGAGCAGTACTTC.

The rearrangement links TRBV18 to TRBJ1-1, with unresolved D. Germline V gene lookup returns CDR1 KGHSH and CDR2 LQKENI. This CDR3 comprises 13 residues. Deletions cut 2 bases from V and 3 bases from J, with 7 bases between. The CDR3 sequence is CASSPGFDTEAFF. The DNA for the CDR3 is TGTGCCAGCTCACCAGGGTTCGACACTGAAGCTTTCTTT.

V and J are TRBV9 and TRBJ1-2; D not resolved. The CDR3 sequence is 15 residues long. The V end was cut by 3 bases, the J end by 4 bases, with 16 bases between. In germline, CDR1 is SGDLS, CDR2 YYNGEE. The CDR3 bases are TGTGCCAGCAGCGCAACGACTCAGCCTAGCTATGGCTACACCTTC. Protein sequence: CASSATTQPSYGYTF.

This clone has just one count. This sequence joins TRBV9 and TRBJ2-3; 8 bases map to TRBD2. Germline CDR1 reads SGDLS; CDR2 reads YYNGEE. There are 15 residues in the CDR3. V was clipped by 2 bases and J by 4 bases; unmatched bases: 6. CDR3: CASSVSGRGSDTQYF. CDR3 nucleotides: TGTGCCAGCAGCGTCAGCGGGAGAGGTTCAGATACGCAGTATTTT.

About this clone: Distinct nucleotide sequences in the sample also encode this CDR3. This chain uses TRBV6-5 with TRBJ2-1, with D possibly TRBD1 on 6 matching bases. Germline CDR1 is MNHEY and CDR2 is SVGAGI. The length of the CDR3 is 13 residues. V was trimmed by 2 bases and J by 4 bases, leaving 6 bases between them. CDR3 protein: CASSYDRYNEQFF. The DNA for the CDR3 is TGTGCCAGCAGTTACGACAGGTACAATGAGCAGTTCTTC.

The chain recombines TRBV19 with TRBJ2-7; 9 bases are shared with TRBD2. The CDR3 runs 15 residues. From germline, CDR1 is LNHDA and CDR2 SQIVND (reference sequence). V was clipped by 5 bases and J by 0 bases; unmatched bases: 5. As DNA, the CDR3 is TGTGCCAGTAGTCGAGCGGGAGGTGTCTCCTACGAGCAGTACTTC. Protein sequence: CASSRAGGVSYEQYF. Variable domain in full (rest from reference TRBV19 and TRBJ2-7): DGGITQSPKYLFRKEGQNVTLSCEQNLNHDAMYWYRQDPGQGLRLIYYSQIVNDFQKGDIAEGYSVSREKKESFPLTVTSAQKNPTAFYLCASSRAGGVSYEQYFGPGTRLTVT.

The chain couples TRBV7-9 to TRBJ1-1; no firm D call. Looked up from germline, CDR1 is SEHNR and CDR2 is FQNEAQ (reference sequence). V was cut by 2 bases and J by 5 bases, with 0 bases left in between. This CDR3 spans 10 amino acids. The CDR3 DNA sequence: TGTGCCAGCAGCTTAACTGAAGCTTTCTTT. It codes for CASSLTEAFF.

This sequence joins TRBV6-6 and TRBJ1-2; 7 nucleotides match TRBD1. This CDR3 comprises 16 residues. Germline values: CDR1 MNHNY, CDR2 SVGAGI (reference sequence). V dropped 0 bases and J dropped 4; count of bases not matched to a gene: 8. CDR3 in DNA: TGTGCCAGCAGTTACTCGGGACAGTTTCCCGGCTATGGCTACACCTTC. This translates into CASSYSGQFPGYGYTF.

The chain has TRBV27 and TRBJ2-5; D may be TRBD1 or TRBD2 (5 bases each). Germline V gives CDR1 MNHEY, CDR2 SMNVEV (reference sequence). This CDR3 has 15 residues. Between the trimmed V and J ends, which lost 5 bases and 2 bases, there was a span of 15 bases. CDR3 DNA: TGTGCCAGCAGTCCCCTGGGACGGCCACAAGAGACCCAGTACTTC. Translated, it gives CASSPLGRPQETQYF.

The chain joins TRBV4-3 to TRBJ2-1; D not certain. Germline V gene lookup returns CDR1 LGHNA and CDR2 YSLEER. The CDR3 totals 13 residues. V lost 2 bases and J 10 bases, leaving 12 bases between the germline ends. The DNA of the CDR3 is TGCGCCAGCAGCCAATGGTATGGCGGCGAGCAGTTCTTC. Encoded protein: CASSQWYGGEQFF.